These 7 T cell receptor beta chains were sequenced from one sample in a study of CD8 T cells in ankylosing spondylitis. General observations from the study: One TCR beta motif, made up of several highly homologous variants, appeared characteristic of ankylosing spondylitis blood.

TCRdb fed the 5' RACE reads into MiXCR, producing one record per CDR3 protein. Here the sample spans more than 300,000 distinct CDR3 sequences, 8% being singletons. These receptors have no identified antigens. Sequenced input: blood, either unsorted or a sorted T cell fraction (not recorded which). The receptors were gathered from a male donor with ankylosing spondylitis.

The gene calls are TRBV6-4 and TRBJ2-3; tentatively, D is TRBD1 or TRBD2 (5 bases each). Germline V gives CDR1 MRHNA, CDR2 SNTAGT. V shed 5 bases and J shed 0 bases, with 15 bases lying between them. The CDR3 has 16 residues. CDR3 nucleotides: TGTGCCAGCAGTACTAGGTGGGGCGCGAGCACAGATACGCAGTATTTT. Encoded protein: CASSTRWGASTDTQYF.

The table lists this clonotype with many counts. DNA for the CDR3: TGTGCCAGCAGTTTATCAATCACGGGTCAGGCCCTTGCCTACGAGCAGTACTTC. Translating gives CASSLSITGQALAYEQYF. The V call is TRBV27, the J call TRBJ2-7; D is unclear. The V gene lost 0 bases and the J gene lost 2 bases, with 20 bases spanning the gap. Germline values: CDR1 MNHEY, CDR2 SMNVEV (reference sequence). The CDR3 length is 18 residues.

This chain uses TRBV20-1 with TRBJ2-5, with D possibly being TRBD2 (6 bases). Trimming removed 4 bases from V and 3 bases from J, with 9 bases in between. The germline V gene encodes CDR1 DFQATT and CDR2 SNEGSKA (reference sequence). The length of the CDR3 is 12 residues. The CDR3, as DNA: TGCAGTGCTACGGGAGTTAAAGAGACCCAGTACTTC. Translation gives CSATGVKETQYF.

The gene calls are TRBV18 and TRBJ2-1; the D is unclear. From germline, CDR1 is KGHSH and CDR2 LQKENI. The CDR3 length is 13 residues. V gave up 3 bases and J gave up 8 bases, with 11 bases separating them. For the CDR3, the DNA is TGTGCCAGCTCACCCTCCATTGGGGATGAGCAGTTCTTC. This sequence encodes CASSPSIGDEQFF.

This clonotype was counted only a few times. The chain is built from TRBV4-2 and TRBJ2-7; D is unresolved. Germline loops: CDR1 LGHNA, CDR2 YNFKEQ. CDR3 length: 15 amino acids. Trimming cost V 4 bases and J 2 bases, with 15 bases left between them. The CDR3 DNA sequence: TGTGCCAGCAGCCCGGTGGGTCCTTCGCCCTACGAGCAGTACTTC. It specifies CASSPVGPSPYEQYF.

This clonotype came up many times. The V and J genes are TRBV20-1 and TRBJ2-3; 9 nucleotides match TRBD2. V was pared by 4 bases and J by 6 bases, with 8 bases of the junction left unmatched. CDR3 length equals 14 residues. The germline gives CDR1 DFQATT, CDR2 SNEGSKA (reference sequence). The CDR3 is CSATGTSWGDTQYF. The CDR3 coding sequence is TGCAGTGCTACCGGGACTAGCTGGGGGGATACGCAGTATTTT.

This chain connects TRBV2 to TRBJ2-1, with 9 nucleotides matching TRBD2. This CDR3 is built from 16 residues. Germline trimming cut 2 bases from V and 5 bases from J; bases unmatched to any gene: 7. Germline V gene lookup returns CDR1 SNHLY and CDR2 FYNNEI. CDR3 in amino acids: CASSEWGGRAHNEQFF. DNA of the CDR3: TGTGCCAGCAGTGAATGGGGCGGGAGGGCCCACAATGAGCAGTTCTTC.